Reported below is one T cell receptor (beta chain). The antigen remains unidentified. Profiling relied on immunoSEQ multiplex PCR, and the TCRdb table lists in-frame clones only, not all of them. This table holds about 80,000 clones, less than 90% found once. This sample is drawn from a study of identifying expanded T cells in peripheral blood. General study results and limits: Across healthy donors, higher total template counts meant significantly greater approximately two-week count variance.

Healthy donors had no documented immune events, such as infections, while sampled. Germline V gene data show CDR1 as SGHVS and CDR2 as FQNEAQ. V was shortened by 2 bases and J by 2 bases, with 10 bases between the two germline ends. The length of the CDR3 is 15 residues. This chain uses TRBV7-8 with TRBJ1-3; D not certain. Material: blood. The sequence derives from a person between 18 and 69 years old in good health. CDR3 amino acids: CASSLSSAAGNTIYF. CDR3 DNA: TGTGCCAGCAGCTTATCCAGCGCAGCTGGAAACACCATATATTTT.